Presented here are 26 T cell receptor beta chains from one specimen sequenced in a study of radiotherapy plus CTLA-4 blockade in lung cancer. Assay: immunoSEQ multiplex PCR; the TCRdb copy retains only in-frame clones and omits some. Altogether some 74,000 clones are present, around 80% being singletons, with the ten largest covering less than 7.5%. The source material was peripheral blood, sampled from a patient treated with radiotherapy plus ipilimumab. These receptors were taken from a human donor with non-small cell lung cancer who had a complete response to radiotherapy plus ipilimumab.

The chain uses TRBV7-6 and TRBJ1-3; D remains ambiguous. V dropped 3 bases and J dropped 0 bases, with 9 bases sitting between them. Germline assignment: CDR1 SGHVS and CDR2 FNYEAQ. This CDR3 region has 15 residues. CDR3 in DNA: TGTGCCAGCAGCTTGATAGGAGACTCTGGAAACACCATATATTTT. It is translated as CASSLIGDSGNTIYF.

V gene TRBV7-9 combines with J gene TRBJ2-1; 9 nucleotides line up with TRBD2. V shed 5 bases and J 9 bases; nucleotides not matched to a gene: 17. CDR3 size: 17 residues. The germline V gene encodes CDR1 SEHNR and CDR2 FQNEAQ (reference sequence). The CDR3 loop is CASSENLGTSLRAEQFF. CDR3 DNA: TGTGCCAGCAGCGAAAACTTGGGGACTAGCCTAAGGGCTGAGCAGTTCTTC.

J is TRBJ2-1 and V is TRBV7-2; 7 bases align to TRBD2. In germline, CDR1 is SGHTA, CDR2 FQGNSA. The ends lost 5 bases at V and 0 bases at J; junction bases unmatched: 7. CDR3 length equals 16 residues. Here the CDR3 DNA reads TGTGCCAGCAGCCCTTTAGCGGGCTTCTCCTACAATGAGCAGTTCTTC. This codes for CASSPLAGFSYNEQFF.

This clone was recorded once. J is TRBJ2-6 and V is TRBV5-1; 7 nucleotides line up with TRBD1. The J segment lost 1 base and the V segment lost 4 bases, leaving 2 bases of the junction unmatched. Germline loops: CDR1 SGHRS, CDR2 YFSETQ. The CDR3 covers 15 residues. The CDR3 is CASSGGQSGANVLTF. CDR3 sequence (DNA): TGCGCCAGCAGCGGGGGACAGTCTGGGGCCAACGTCCTGACTTTC.

The chain has TRBV29-1 and TRBJ1-1; 7 nucleotides line up with TRBD1. The CDR3 totals 16 residues. The ends lost 7 bases at V and 3 bases at J; junction bases unmatched: 17. The germline CDR1 and CDR2 sequences are SQVTM and ANQGSEA. The CDR3 is CSAPGPSGQTHTEAFF. CDR3 nucleotide sequence: TGCAGCGCCCCAGGGCCATCGGGACAGACGCACACTGAAGCTTTCTTT.

A few counts support this clone. The V call is TRBV4-3, the J call TRBJ2-2, with D perhaps being TRBD1 or TRBD2 (7 bases each). Trimming took off 1 base at V and 7 bases at J, with 19 bases between the two ends. Per the germline V gene, CDR1 is LGHNA and CDR2 is YSLEER. The CDR3 extends over 17 amino acids. The CDR3 nucleotides are TGCGCCAGCAGCCAAGGAAGTCGGAGCAGGGGGGGCGGGGAGCTGTTTTTT. This encodes CASSQGSRSRGGGELFF.

This chain connects TRBV11-3 to TRBJ1-1; D remains ambiguous. The CDR3 has 14 residues. CDR1 and CDR2 from the germline V gene are SGHNT and YENEEA. V lost 2 bases, J lost 0 bases, and 7 bases lay in between. This CDR3 is CASSLRIMNTEAFF. For the CDR3, the DNA is TGTGCCAGCAGCTTAAGAATCATGAACACTGAAGCTTTCTTT.

This chain joins TRBV6-5 and TRBJ2-1; 7 nucleotides line up with TRBD2. J was trimmed by 3 bases and V by 0 bases; bases with no gene match: 5. The CDR3 runs 16 residues. Germline-derived CDR1 and CDR2 are MNHEY and SVGAGI. CDR3 amino acids: CASSYSRDYIYNEQFF. The DNA of the CDR3 is TGTGCCAGCAGTTACTCGAGGGACTACATCTACAATGAGCAGTTCTTC.

This chain links TRBV7-6 with TRBJ2-1; 10 bases match TRBD2. The J segment lost 7 bases and the V segment lost 5 bases, leaving 5 bases of the junction unmatched. The CDR3 covers 14 residues. The germline CDR1 and CDR2 sequences are SGHVS and FNYEAQ. The CDR3 loop reads CASSRTSGPNEQFF. CDR3 in DNA: TGTGCCAGCAGCCGGACTAGCGGACCTAATGAGCAGTTCTTC. The variable domain in full, completed from reference TRBV7-6 and TRBJ2-1, reads GAGVSQSPRYKVTKRGQDVALRCDPISGHVSLYWYRQALGQGPEFLTYFNYEAQQDKSGLPNDRFSAERPEGSISTLTIQRTEQRDSAMYRCASSRTSGPNEQFFGPGTRLTVL.

The chain uses TRBV4-1 and TRBJ2-3; TRBD1 matches 8 bases. The CDR3 has 16 residues. In germline, CDR1 is MGHRA, CDR2 YSYEKL. After removal of 4 bases from V and 5 bases from J, the junction contained 11 bases not matched to a gene. The CDR3 nucleotides are TGCGCCAGCAGCCCGTACGGACAGGGACTGGGAGATACGCAGTATTTT. This translates into CASSPYGQGLGDTQYF.

The chain recombines TRBV4-1 with TRBJ1-2; D is unclear. The CDR3 is 13 amino acids. Germline V gene data show CDR1 as MGHRA and CDR2 as YSYEKL. Trimming took 3 bases from V and 5 from J, leaving 10 bases between them. CDR3 residues: CASSQASGYGYTF. CDR3 coding DNA: TGCGCCAGCAGCCAGGCCTCGGGATATGGCTACACCTTC.

This clone was counted a few times. This rearrangement joins TRBV7-2 to TRBJ1-1; no clear D. CDR1 and CDR2 (germline): SGHTA, FQGNSA. The CDR3 length is 14 residues. Trimming removed 1 base at V and 5 bases at J, with 11 bases between. The CDR3 DNA follows: TGTGCCAGCAGCTTAGACTGGGGTGGTACTGAAGCTTTCTTT. This sequence encodes CASSLDWGGTEAFF.

The genes are TRBV6-4 and TRBJ1-3, with 7 bases lining up with TRBD1. The J segment lost 0 bases and the V segment lost 3 bases, leaving 5 bases of the junction unmatched. Germline V CDR1 and CDR2: MRHNA, SNTAGT. The length of the CDR3 is 16 residues. The CDR3 nucleotides are TGTGCCAGCAGTGAAGGACAGGAGAGCTCTGGAAACACCATATATTTT. Residues: CASSEGQESSGNTIYF.

The table lists this clone with a count of one. The CDR3, as DNA: TGCAGCGTTGCTAGACAGGTAGGGAAGCAGTACTTC. It specifies CSVARQVGKQYF. The rearrangement links TRBV29-1 to TRBJ2-7; tentatively, D is TRBD1 (6 bases). The CDR3 runs to 12 residues. Deletions cut 4 bases from V and 8 bases from J, with 15 bases between. The germline gives CDR1 SQVTM, CDR2 ANQGSEA.

The rearrangement uses TRBV6-5 and TRBJ2-3; maybe TRBD1 (5 bases). Deletions cut 2 bases from V and 0 bases from J, with 12 bases between. In germline, CDR1 is MNHEY, CDR2 SVGAGI. CDR3 length: 16 amino acids. The CDR3 nucleotides read TGTGCCAGCAGTTACGGGATGACAGCTAGCACAGATACGCAGTATTTT. Protein: CASSYGMTASTDTQYF.

DNA of the CDR3: TGTGCCAGCAAAGAAGGGGACAGGTTTATGGCAGGGGGCGAGCAGTACTTC. Its translation is CASKEGDRFMAGGEQYF. V usage is TRBV2 and J usage is TRBJ2-7; 8 bases align to TRBD1. The germline gives CDR1 SNHLY, CDR2 FYNNEI. The CDR3 sequence is 17 residues long. J was trimmed by 6 bases and V by 7 bases; bases with no gene match: 20.

The chain uses TRBV5-8 and TRBJ2-3; tentatively, D is TRBD1 (6 bases). Germline lookup yields CDR1 SGHTS and CDR2 YDEGEE. The CDR3 runs 14 residues. The germline V and J ends were trimmed by 4 bases and 0 bases, with 9 bases remaining between them. This CDR3 is CASSPGGSTDTQYF. For the CDR3, the DNA is TGTGCCAGCAGCCCTGGGGGCAGCACAGATACGCAGTATTTT.

The chain combines TRBV6-6 with TRBJ2-1, with D possibly matching TRBD1 (5 bases). CDR1 is MNHNY and CDR2 is SVGAGI in the germline V gene (reference sequence). V lost 7 bases and J 2 bases, leaving 15 bases between the germline ends. The CDR3 contains 15 residues. CDR3 region: CASKAGLQTYNEQFF. The CDR3 region has the DNA TGTGCCAGCAAGGCAGGGCTCCAAACCTACAATGAGCAGTTCTTC.

V is TRBV21-1 and J is TRBJ1-3; TRBD1, as called in the table, went unchecked against the DNA. TRBV21-1 is a recognized pseudogene. The CDR3 runs 13 residues. The CDR3 DNA sequence: TGTGCCAGCAGCGCGCGGACAGGAAACACCATATATTTT. It is translated as CASSARTGNTIYF.

The CDR3 DNA reads as TGTGCCAGCAGCCGAACCACAGGGGGCGATCAGCCCCAGCATTTT. Amino acids: CASSRTTGGDQPQHF. This rearrangement joins TRBV6-5 to TRBJ1-5; 9 bases align to TRBD1. This CDR3 contains 15 residues. Germline V gene sequence: CDR1 MNHEY, CDR2 SVGAGI. The V segment lost 6 bases and the J segment 5 bases; nucleotides outside the gene matches: 8.

The V gene is TRBV19, the J gene TRBJ2-3; TRBD1 matches at 7 bases. J lost 2 bases, V lost 0 bases, and 2 bases had no gene match. The CDR3 contains 15 residues. CDR1 is LNHDA and CDR2 is SQIVND in the germline V gene (reference sequence). This CDR3 reads CASSIDRGSTDTQYF. The CDR3 bases are TGTGCCAGTAGTATAGACAGGGGGTCCACAGATACGCAGTATTTT.

Here the CDR3 DNA reads TGTGCCAGCAGCTCCCCAGGGGGCGGGTTGGATTCACCCCTCCACTTT. It codes for CASSSPGGGLDSPLHF. The genes are TRBV5-5 and TRBJ1-6, with 8 bases that match TRBD1. The germline gives CDR1 SGHKS, CDR2 YYEKEE (reference sequence). The junction had 10 bases not matched to a gene; V was cut back by 3 bases and J by 8 bases. The CDR3 extends over 16 amino acids.

This chain links TRBV27 with TRBJ2-1; 12 bases map to TRBD2. This CDR3 contains 14 residues. V dropped 3 bases and J dropped 7; count of bases not matched to a gene: 1. Germline V CDR1 and CDR2: MNHEY, SMNVEV (reference sequence). CDR3: CASSLGTSGNEQFF. The CDR3 DNA sequence: TGTGCCAGCAGTTTGGGGACTAGCGGGAATGAGCAGTTCTTC.

This sequence joins TRBV7-9 and TRBJ2-1, with no clear D. The CDR3 length is 19 residues. CDR1 SEHNR and CDR2 FQNEAQ come from the germline V gene (reference sequence). The germline V and J ends were trimmed by 5 bases and 8 bases, with 31 bases remaining between them. CDR3 bases: TGTGCCAGCAGCCGATCATGGCTGAGCCTCCCCAACGATTGGGATGAGCAGTTCTTC. Translation gives CASSRSWLSLPNDWDEQFF.

The J gene is TRBJ2-1, the V gene TRBV6-1; 12 bases align to TRBD2. CDR3 size: 15 residues. J was trimmed by 4 bases and V by 2 bases; bases with no gene match: 0. CDR1 is MNHNS and CDR2 is SASEGT in the germline V gene. CDR3 loop: CASSELAGGYNEQFF. CDR3 sequence (DNA): TGTGCCAGCAGTGAACTAGCGGGAGGGTACAATGAGCAGTTCTTC.

This clone was observed a single time. This rearrangement joins TRBV5-6 to TRBJ2-4; weak D call: TRBD1 (6 bases). The CDR3 extends over 13 amino acids. V lost 1 base to trimming and J lost 7 bases, with 9 bases between them. Germline V gene sequence: CDR1 SGHDT, CDR2 YYEEEE. CDR3 protein: CASSLPGVNIQYF. CDR3 coding DNA: TGTGCCAGCAGCTTGCCAGGGGTGAACATTCAGTACTTC.